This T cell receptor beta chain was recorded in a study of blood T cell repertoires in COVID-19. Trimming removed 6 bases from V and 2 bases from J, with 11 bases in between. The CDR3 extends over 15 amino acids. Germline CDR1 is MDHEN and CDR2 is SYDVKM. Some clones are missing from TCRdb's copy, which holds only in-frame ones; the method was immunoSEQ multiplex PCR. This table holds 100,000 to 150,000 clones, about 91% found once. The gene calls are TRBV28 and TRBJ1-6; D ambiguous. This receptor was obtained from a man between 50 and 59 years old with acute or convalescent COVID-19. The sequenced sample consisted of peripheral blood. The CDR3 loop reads CASRSGFTYNSPLHF. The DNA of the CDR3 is TGTGCCAGCAGGTCGGGGTTCACCTATAATTCACCCCTCCACTTT.